These 9 T cell receptor beta chains were all obtained from the same sample, sequenced in a study of blood T cell repertoires in COVID-19. Some clones are missing from TCRdb's copy, which holds only in-frame ones; the method was immunoSEQ multiplex PCR. Among under 200,000 clones, roughly 85% were seen once, and the ten largest hold roughly 5%. Input material: peripheral blood. The receptors shown here come from a woman aged 45-65 years with COVID-19, enrolled during active disease.

The chain couples TRBV6-5 to TRBJ2-5; 8 bases align to TRBD2. This CDR3 comprises 15 residues. CDR1 and CDR2 (germline): MNHEY, SVGAGI. The V segment lost 5 bases and the J segment 5 bases; nucleotides outside the gene matches: 10. This CDR3 reads CASSPLSGEMETQYF. For the CDR3, the DNA is TGTGCCAGCAGTCCCCTTAGCGGGGAAATGGAGACCCAGTACTTC.

The chain has TRBV2 and TRBJ1-1; D call uncertain. Between the trimmed V and J ends, which lost 3 bases and 1 base, there was a span of 9 bases. Germline V gives CDR1 SNHLY, CDR2 FYNNEI. This CDR3 contains 14 residues. CDR3 region: CASSDVGRNTEAFF. The CDR3 nucleotides are TGTGCCAGCAGTGATGTAGGGAGGAACACTGAAGCTTTCTTT.

CDR3 sequence reads: CSASSWDGGANQPQHF. The CDR3 DNA is TGCAGTGCTAGTAGCTGGGACGGGGGGGCTAATCAGCCCCAGCATTTT. V and J are TRBV20-1 and TRBJ1-5; possibly TRBD1 for D (6 bases). Per the germline V gene, CDR1 is DFQATT and CDR2 is SNEGSKA (reference sequence). Trimming removed 3 bases from V and 4 bases from J, with 19 bases in between. The CDR3 runs 16 residues.

This chain links TRBV19 with TRBJ2-7; TRBD1 matches at 7 bases. The CDR3 consists of 14 residues. The V gene end was trimmed by 4 bases and the J gene end by 2 bases; junction bases not matched to a gene: 5. Germline CDR1 LNHDA, CDR2 SQIVND (reference sequence). Written as DNA, the CDR3 is TGTGCCAGTAGTAGCCGGGACAGAACCTACGAGCAGTACTTC. Its translation: CASSSRDRTYEQYF.

The rearrangement uses TRBV19 and TRBJ1-1, with 7 bases lining up with TRBD1. V lost 4 bases and J lost 2; bases outside the gene matches: 13. Germline V gene data show CDR1 as LNHDA and CDR2 as SQIVND (reference sequence). The CDR3 loop spans 17 amino acids. The CDR3 bases are TGTGCCAGTAGTAAATACAGGGGACGGGCTCAAAACACTGAAGCTTTCTTT. It specifies CASSKYRGRAQNTEAFF.

This clone was seen a handful of times. This sequence joins TRBV19 and TRBJ1-1; TRBD1 matches at 7 bases. This CDR3 has 16 residues. Trimming at V came to 2 bases and at J to 5 bases, leaving 11 bases not matched to a gene. Germline V gene lookup returns CDR1 LNHDA and CDR2 SQIVND (reference sequence). Written as DNA, the CDR3 is TGTGCCAGTAGTATAATTCCCACAGGGGTTCGGACTGAAGCTTTCTTT. Protein: CASSIIPTGVRTEAFF.

V is TRBV27 and J is TRBJ2-7, with TRBD1 matching 8 bases. Germline values: CDR1 MNHEY, CDR2 SMNVEV (reference sequence). This CDR3 has 13 residues. Losses at the gene ends were 5 bases for V and 10 bases for J; bases not matched to a gene: 10. CDR3 sequence reads: CASSNGQGRPQYF. CDR3 bases: TGTGCCAGCAGTAACGGACAGGGAAGACCCCAGTACTTC.

The J gene is TRBJ2-1, the V gene TRBV19, with TRBD2 identical over 10 bases. This CDR3 has 15 amino acids. V shed 3 bases and J 7 bases; nucleotides not matched to a gene: 6. From germline, CDR1 is LNHDA and CDR2 SQIVND (reference sequence). The CDR3 nucleotides read TGTGCCAGTAGTATCTTGGCTAGCGGGGGTAATGAGCAGTTCTTC. Its protein is CASSILASGGNEQFF.

The chain is built from TRBV27 and TRBJ1-5; a possible D gene is TRBD1 (6 bases). Germline assignment: CDR1 MNHEY and CDR2 SMNVEV (reference sequence). The CDR3 length is 16 residues. V shed 6 bases and J shed 4 bases, with 19 bases lying between them. CDR3 nucleotide sequence: TGTGCCAGCAGCCTATCGTCAGGGGCTGAAAATCAGCCCCAGCATTTT. Its translation is CASSLSSGAENQPQHF.